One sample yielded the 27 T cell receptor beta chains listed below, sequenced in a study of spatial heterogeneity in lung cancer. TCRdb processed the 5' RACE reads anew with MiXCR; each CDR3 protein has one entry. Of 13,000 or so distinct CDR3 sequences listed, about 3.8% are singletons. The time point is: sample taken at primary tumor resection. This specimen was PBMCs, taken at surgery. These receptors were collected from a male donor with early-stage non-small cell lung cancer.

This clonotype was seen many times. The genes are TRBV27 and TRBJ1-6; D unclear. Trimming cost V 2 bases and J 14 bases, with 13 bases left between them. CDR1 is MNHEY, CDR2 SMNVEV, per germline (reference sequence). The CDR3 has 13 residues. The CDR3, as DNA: TGTGCCAGCAGTTTAGGGGTTGCTTATTCCCTCCACTTT. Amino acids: CASSLGVAYSLHF.

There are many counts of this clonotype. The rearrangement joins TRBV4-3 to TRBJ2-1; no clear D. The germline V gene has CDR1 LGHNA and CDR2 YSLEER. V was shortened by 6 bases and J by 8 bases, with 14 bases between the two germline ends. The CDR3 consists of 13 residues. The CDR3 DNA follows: TGCGCCAGCAGTCCTTATAACGAGGATGAGCAGTTCTTC. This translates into CASSPYNEDEQFF.

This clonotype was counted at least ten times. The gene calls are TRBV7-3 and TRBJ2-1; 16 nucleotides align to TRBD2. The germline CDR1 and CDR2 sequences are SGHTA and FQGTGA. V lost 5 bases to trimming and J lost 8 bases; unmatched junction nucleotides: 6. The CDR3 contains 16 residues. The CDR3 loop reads CASSGTSGRVGDEQFF. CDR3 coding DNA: TGTGCCAGCAGCGGGACTAGCGGGAGGGTTGGGGATGAGCAGTTCTTC.

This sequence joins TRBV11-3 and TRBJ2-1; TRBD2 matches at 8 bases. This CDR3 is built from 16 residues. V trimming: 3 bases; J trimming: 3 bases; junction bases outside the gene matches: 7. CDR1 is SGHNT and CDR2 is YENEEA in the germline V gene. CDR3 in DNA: TGTGCCAGCAGCTTTACCGGGACTAGTATCTACAATGAGCAGTTCTTC. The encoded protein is CASSFTGTSIYNEQFF.

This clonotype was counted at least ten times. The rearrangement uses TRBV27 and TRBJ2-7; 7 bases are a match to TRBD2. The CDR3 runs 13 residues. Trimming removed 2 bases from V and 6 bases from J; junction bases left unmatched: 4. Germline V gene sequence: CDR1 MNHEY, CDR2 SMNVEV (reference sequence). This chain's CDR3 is CASSLQGGAEQYF. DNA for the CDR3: TGTGCCAGCAGTTTACAGGGAGGGGCCGAGCAGTACTTC.

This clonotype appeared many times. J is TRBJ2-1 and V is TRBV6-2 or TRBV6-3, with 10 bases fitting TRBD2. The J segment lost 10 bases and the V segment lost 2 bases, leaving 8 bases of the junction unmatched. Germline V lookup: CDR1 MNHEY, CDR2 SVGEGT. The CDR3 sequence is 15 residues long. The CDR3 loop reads CASSYSLAGAGEQFF. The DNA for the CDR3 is TGTGCCAGCAGTTACAGCCTAGCGGGAGCGGGGGAGCAGTTCTTC.

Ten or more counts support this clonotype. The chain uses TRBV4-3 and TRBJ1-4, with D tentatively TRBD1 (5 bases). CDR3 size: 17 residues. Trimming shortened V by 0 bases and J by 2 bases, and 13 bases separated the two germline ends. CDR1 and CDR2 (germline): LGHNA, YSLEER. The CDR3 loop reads CASSQDWGGGTNEKLFF. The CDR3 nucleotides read TGCGCCAGCAGCCAAGATTGGGGGGGAGGCACTAATGAAAAACTGTTTTTT.

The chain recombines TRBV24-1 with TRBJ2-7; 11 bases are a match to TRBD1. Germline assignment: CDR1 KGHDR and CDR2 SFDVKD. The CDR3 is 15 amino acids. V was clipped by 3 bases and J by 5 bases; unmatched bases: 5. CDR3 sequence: CATSDPGQGENEQYF. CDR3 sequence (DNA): TGTGCCACCAGTGATCCGGGACAGGGGGAAAACGAGCAGTACTTC.

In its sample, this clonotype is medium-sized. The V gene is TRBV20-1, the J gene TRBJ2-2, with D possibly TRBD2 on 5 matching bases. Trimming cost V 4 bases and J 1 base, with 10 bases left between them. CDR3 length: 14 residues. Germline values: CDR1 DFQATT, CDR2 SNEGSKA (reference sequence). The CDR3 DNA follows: TGCAGTGCTACCCGGACTGAGAACACCGGGGAGCTGTTTTTT. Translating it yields CSATRTENTGELFF.

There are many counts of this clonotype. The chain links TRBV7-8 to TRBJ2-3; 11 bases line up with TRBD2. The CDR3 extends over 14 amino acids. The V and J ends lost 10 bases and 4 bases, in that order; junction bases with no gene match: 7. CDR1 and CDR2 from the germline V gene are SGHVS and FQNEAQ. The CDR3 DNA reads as TGTGCCACCACACTAGCGGGAGCCTCAGATACGCAGTATTTT. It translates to CATTLAGASDTQYF.

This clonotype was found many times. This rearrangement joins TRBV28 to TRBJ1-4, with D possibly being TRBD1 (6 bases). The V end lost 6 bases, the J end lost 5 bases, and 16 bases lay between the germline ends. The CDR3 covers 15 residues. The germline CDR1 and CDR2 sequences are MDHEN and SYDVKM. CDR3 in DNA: TGTGCCAGCAGCCCCCCGGAGGGGGGAAATGAAAAACTGTTTTTT. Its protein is CASSPPEGGNEKLFF.

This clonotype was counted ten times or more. The CDR3 region is CASSEGVALAGDEQFF. The CDR3 DNA follows: TGTGCCAGCAGTGAAGGGGTTGCTCTAGCGGGAGACGAGCAGTTCTTC. The chain combines TRBV6-1 with TRBJ2-1, with 10 positions matching TRBD2. The CDR3 is 16 amino acids. J lost 10 bases, V lost 1 base, and 10 bases had no gene match. The germline gives CDR1 MNHNS, CDR2 SASEGT.

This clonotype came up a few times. In DNA form, the CDR3 reads TGTGCCGGACCGCTTGGTACTCGGTACTTC. Its protein is CAGPLGTRYF. The gene calls are TRBV7-3 and TRBJ2-4; D is undetermined. The CDR3 loop spans 10 amino acids. The V end was cut by 11 bases, the J end by 15 bases, with 17 bases between. Germline CDR1 reads SGHTA; CDR2 reads FQGTGA.

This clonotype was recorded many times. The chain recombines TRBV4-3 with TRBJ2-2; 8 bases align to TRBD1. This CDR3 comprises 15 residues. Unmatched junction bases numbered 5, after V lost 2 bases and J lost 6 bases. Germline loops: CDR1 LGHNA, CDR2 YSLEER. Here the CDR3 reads CASSQHQGAAGELFF. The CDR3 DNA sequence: TGCGCCAGCAGCCAACACCAGGGGGCCGCCGGGGAGCTGTTTTTT.

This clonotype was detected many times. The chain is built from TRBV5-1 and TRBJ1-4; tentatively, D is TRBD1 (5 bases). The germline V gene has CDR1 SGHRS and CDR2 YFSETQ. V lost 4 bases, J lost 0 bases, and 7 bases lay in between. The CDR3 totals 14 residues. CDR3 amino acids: CASSGTSTNEKLFF. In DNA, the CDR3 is TGCGCCAGCAGCGGGACCTCAACTAATGAAAAACTGTTTTTT. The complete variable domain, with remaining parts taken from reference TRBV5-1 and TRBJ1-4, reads KAGVTQTPRYLIKTRGQQVTLSCSPISGHRSVSWYQQTPGQGLQFLFEYFSETQRNKGNFPGRFSGRQFSNSRSEMNVSTLELGDSALYLCASSGTSTNEKLFFGSGTQLSVL.

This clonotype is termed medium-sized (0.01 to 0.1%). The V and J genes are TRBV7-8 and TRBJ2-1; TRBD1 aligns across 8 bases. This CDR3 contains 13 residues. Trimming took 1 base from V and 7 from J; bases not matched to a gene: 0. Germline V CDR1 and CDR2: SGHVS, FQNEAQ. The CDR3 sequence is CASSLDRGNEQFF. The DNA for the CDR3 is TGTGCCAGCAGCTTAGACAGGGGGAATGAGCAGTTCTTC.

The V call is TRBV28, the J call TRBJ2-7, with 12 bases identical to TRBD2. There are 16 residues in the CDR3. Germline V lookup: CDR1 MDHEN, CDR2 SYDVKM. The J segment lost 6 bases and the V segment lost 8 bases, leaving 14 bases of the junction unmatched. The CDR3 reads CASAKGGASGRGEQYF. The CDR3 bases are TGTGCCAGCGCCAAAGGTGGGGCTAGCGGGAGGGGCGAGCAGTACTTC.

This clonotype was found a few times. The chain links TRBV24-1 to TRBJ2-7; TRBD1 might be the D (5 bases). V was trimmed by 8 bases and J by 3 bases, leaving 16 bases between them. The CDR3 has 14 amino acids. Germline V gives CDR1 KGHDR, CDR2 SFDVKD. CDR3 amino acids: CATTNGRASYEQYF. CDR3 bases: TGTGCCACCACCAACGGCAGGGCGAGCTACGAGCAGTACTTC.

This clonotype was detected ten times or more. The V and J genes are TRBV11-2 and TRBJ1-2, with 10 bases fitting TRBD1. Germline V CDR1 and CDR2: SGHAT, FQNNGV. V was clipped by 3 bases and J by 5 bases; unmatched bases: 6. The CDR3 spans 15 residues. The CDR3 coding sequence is TGTGCCAGCAGCTTCCCCCGGGACAGGGGATATGGCTACACCTTC. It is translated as CASSFPRDRGYGYTF.

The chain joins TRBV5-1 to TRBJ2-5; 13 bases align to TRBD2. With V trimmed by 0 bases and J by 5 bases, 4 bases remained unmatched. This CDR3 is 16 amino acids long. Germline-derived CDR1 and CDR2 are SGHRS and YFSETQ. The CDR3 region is CASSLGGLAGAETQYF. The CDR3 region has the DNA TGCGCCAGCAGCTTGGGCGGACTAGCGGGAGCGGAGACCCAGTACTTC. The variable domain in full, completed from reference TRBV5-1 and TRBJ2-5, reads KAGVTQTPRYLIKTRGQQVTLSCSPISGHRSVSWYQQTPGQGLQFLFEYFSETQRNKGNFPGRFSGRQFSNSRSEMNVSTLELGDSALYLCASSLGGLAGAETQYFGPGTRLLVL.

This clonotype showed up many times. CDR3 protein: CATSDRDVYEQYF. CDR3 in DNA: TGTGCCACCAGTGATCGCGACGTCTACGAGCAGTACTTC. The J gene is TRBJ2-7, the V gene TRBV24-1; D is ambiguous. Trimming took off 3 bases at V and 3 bases at J, with 8 bases between the two ends. Germline CDR1 is KGHDR and CDR2 is SFDVKD. This CDR3 spans 13 amino acids.

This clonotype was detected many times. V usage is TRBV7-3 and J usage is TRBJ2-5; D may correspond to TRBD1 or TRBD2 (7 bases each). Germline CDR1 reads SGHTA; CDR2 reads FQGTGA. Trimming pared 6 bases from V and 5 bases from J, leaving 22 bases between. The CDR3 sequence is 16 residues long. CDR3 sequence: CASSAGAGGWTETQYF. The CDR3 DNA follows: TGTGCCAGCAGTGCGGGAGCAGGGGGGTGGACGGAGACCCAGTACTTC.

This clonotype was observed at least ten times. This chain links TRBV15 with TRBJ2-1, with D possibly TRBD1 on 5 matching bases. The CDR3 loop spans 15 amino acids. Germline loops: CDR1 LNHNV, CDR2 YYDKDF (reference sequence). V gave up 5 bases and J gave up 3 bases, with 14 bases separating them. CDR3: CATSGAKGLYNEQFF. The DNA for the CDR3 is TGTGCCACCAGCGGGGCCAAGGGTCTCTACAATGAGCAGTTCTTC.

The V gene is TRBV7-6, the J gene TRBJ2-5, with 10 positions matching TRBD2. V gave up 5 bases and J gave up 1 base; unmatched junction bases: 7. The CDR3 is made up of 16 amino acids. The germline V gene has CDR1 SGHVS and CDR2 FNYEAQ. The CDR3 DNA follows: TGTGCCAGCAGCCAACGGGGACTAGCGACCCAAGAGACCCAGTACTTC. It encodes CASSQRGLATQETQYF.

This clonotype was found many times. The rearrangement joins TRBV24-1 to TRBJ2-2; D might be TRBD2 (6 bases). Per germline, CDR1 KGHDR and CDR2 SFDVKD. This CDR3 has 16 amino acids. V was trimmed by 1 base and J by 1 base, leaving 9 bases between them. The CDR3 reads CATSDFVGGNTGELFF. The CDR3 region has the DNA TGTGCCACCAGTGATTTCGTGGGGGGGAACACCGGGGAGCTGTTTTTT.

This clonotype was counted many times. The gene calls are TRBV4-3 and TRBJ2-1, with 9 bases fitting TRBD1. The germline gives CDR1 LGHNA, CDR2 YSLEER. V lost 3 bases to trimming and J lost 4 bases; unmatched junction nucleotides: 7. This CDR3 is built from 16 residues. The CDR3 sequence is CASSQAGQGRYNEQFF. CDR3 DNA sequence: TGCGCCAGCAGCCAGGCCGGACAGGGGAGGTACAATGAGCAGTTCTTC.

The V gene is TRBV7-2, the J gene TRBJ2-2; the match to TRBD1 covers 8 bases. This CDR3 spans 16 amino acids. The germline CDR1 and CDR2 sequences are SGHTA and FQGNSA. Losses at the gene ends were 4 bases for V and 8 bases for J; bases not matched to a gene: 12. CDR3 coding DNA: TGTGCCAGCAGCTCCAGGACAGGGATTCTTTTAGGGGAGCTGTTTTTT. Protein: CASSSRTGILLGELFF. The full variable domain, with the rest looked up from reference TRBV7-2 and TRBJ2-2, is GAGVSQSPSNKVTEKGKDVELRCDPISGHTALYWYRQSLGQGLEFLIYFQGNSAPDKSGLPSDRFSAERTGGSVSTLTIQRTQQEDSAVYLCASSSRTGILLGELFFGEGSRLTVL.